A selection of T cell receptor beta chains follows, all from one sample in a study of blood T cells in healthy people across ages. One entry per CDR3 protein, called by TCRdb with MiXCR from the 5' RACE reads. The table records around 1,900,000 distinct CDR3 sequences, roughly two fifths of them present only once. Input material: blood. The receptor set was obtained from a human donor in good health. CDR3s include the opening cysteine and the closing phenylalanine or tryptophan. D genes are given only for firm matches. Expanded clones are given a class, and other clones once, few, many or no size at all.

TGTGCCAGCAGAAGTCTCCAGGGGTCATCCTATGGCTACACCTTC	CASRSLQGSSYGYTF	few	TRBV27	TRBJ1-2	NA
TGTGCCAGCAGCCAAGCGGGGGGGCCGAGTACGCAGTATTTT	CASSQAGGPSTQYF	NA	TRBV2	TRBJ2-3	TRBD2
TGTGGCAGCAGCCGGAACAGCATCCAAGAGACCCAGTACTTC	CGSSRNSIQETQYF	NA	TRBV3-1	TRBJ2-5	NA
TGCAGCGGGGGGACGGAAACCTACGAGCAGTACTTC	CSGGTETYEQYF	NA	TRBV29-1	TRBJ2-7	NA
TGTGCCAGCAGCCCCCGACAGGGGGGAAATCTAGGCAGCGGCTACACCTTC	CASSPRQGGNLGSGYTF	few	TRBV7-6	TRBJ1-2	TRBD1
TGTGCCAGCAGCTCCCGACGGGCTATTGTACAAGAGACCCAGTACTTC	CASSSRRAIVQETQYF	few	TRBV7-2	TRBJ2-5	NA
TGCAGCGTTTCAGACTATGGCTACACCTTC	CSVSDYGYTF	many	TRBV29-1	TRBJ1-2	NA
TGTGCCAGCAGCCGAAGCACCACACCCGGGACAGGGCTTCATGGCTACACCTTC	CASSRSTTPGTGLHGYTF	NA	TRBV6-1	TRBJ1-2	TRBD1
TGTGCCAGCAGTTACTCGTCCCGGGACGGGTCTGGGGCCAACGTCCTGACTTTC	CASSYSSRDGSGANVLTF	NA	TRBV6-2/TRBV6-3	TRBJ2-6	NA
TGTGCCAGCAGCTTGGCCCAGACTGAAAAACTGTTTTTT	CASSLAQTEKLFF	few	TRBV5-4	TRBJ1-4	NA
TGCGCCAGCAGCCATCCGGGGGTCTCCTACAATGAGCAGTTCTTC	CASSHPGVSYNEQFF	NA	TRBV4-1	TRBJ2-1	NA
TGCGCCAGCAGCTTGGAGTCGGGGCCATACTACGAGCAGTACTTC	CASSLESGPYYEQYF	NA	TRBV5-1	TRBJ2-7	NA
TGTGCCAGCACCCAACAGGGGAGATCCCCTGAAGCTTTCTTT	CASTQQGRSPEAFF	NA	TRBV12-3/TRBV12-4	TRBJ1-1	TRBD1
TGTGCCAGCAGGTTTACAGGGGCCAATCGGCCCCAGCATTTT	CASRFTGANRPQHF	NA	TRBV2	TRBJ1-5	TRBD1
TGCAGTGCTAGAAGACTAGCAGCCACAGATACGCAGTATTTT	CSARRLAATDTQYF	NA	TRBV20-1	TRBJ2-3	TRBD2
TGTGCCAGCAGTCGCGGGACTAACTCCTACGAGCAGTACTTC	CASSRGTNSYEQYF	NA	TRBV7-6	TRBJ2-7	TRBD2
TGTGCCAGCACCGGACCGGGCCAAGAGACCCAGTACTTC	CASTGPGQETQYF	NA	TRBV11-2	TRBJ2-5	NA
TGTGCCAGCGGGGAGCAGAATGGCTACACCTTC	CASGEQNGYTF	NA	TRBV9	TRBJ1-2	NA
TGTGCCAGCAGTTATTCCTCTAGCAATCAGCCCCGGCATTTT	CASSYSSSNQPRHF	NA	TRBV12-3/TRBV12-4	TRBJ1-5	NA
TGTGCCAGCGGCTTAGAGAATTGGGGGCGGACATCCCGCACAGATACGCAGTATTTT	CASGLENWGRTSRTDTQYF	NA	TRBV11-3	TRBJ2-3	NA
TGTGCCAGCAGTTACTCGACAGGCGGCTTCCGAGAGACCCAGTACTTC	CASSYSTGGFRETQYF	NA	TRBV6-6	TRBJ2-5	NA
TGTGCCAACAGCTCACAGGGGGGCTATGGCTACACCTTC	CANSSQGGYGYTF	NA	TRBV9	TRBJ1-2	TRBD1